Sequencing of this T cell receptor beta chain was carried out in a study of shared clonotypes between healthy human individuals. Points from the study as a whole: Clonotype sharing among the donors was expected to vary with sequencing depth.

Each cell subset's genomic DNA was divided evenly among several immunoSEQ plates. The data were produced by immunoSEQ multiplex PCR, yet TCRdb's version contains in-frame clones alone and is incomplete. The sample has 2.3 million or so clones, more than 85% seen once. Germline CDR1 and CDR2: KGHSH and LQKENI. Trimming removed 2 bases from V and 5 bases from J, with 9 bases in between. This CDR3 has 13 amino acids. Only a few counts were recorded for this clone. Its specificity is unknown. All donors were Caucasian adults living in Nashville, Tennessee. The chain couples TRBV18 to TRBJ1-2; a possible D gene is TRBD1 (5 bases). Input material: naive CD4+ T cells from PBMCs. Documented subset: CD45RA+ positively selected. The receptor's source is a young man in good health. Some clones in this sample may be carry-over from other donors' samples. CDR3 in DNA: TGTGCCAGCTCACCAAGGGACGGGTATGGCTACACCTTC. Amino acid sequence: CASSPRDGYGYTF. Variable domain in full (rest from reference TRBV18 and TRBJ1-2): NAGVMQNPRHLVRRRGQEARLRCSPMKGHSHVYWYRQLPEEGLKFMVYLQKENIIDESGMPKERFSAEFPKEGPSILRIQQVVRGDSAAYFCASSPRDGYGYTFGSGTRLTVV.